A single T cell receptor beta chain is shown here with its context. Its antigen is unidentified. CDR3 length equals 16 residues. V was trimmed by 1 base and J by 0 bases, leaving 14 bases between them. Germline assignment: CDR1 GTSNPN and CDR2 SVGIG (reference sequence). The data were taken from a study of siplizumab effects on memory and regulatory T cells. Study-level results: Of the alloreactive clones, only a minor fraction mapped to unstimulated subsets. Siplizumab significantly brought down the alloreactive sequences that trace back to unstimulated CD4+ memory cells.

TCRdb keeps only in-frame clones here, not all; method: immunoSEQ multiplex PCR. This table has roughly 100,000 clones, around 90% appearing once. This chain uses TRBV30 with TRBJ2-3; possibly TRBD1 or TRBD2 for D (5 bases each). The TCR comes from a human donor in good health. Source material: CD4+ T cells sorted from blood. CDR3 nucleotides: TGTGCCTGGAGTGCTCTCTCCAGGGAGAGCACAGATACGCAGTATTTT. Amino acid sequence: CAWSALSRESTDTQYF.